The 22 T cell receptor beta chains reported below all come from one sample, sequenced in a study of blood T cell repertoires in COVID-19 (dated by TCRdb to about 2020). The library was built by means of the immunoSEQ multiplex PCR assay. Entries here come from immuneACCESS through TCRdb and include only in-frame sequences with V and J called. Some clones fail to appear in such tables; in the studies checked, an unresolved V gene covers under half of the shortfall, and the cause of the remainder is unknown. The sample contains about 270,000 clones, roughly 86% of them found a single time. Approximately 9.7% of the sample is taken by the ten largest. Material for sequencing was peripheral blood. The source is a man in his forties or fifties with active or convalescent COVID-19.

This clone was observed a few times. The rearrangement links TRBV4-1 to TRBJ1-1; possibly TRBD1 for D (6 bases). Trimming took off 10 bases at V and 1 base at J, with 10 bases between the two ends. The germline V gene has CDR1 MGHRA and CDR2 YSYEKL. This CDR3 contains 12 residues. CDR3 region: CATRGTNTEAFF. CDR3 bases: TGCGCCACGAGGGGGACGAACACTGAAGCTTTCTTT.

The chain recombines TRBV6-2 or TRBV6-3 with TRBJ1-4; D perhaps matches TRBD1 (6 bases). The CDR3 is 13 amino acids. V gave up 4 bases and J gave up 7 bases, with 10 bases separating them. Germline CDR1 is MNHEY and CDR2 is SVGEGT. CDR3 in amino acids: CASSSQGTEKLFF. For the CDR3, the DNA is TGTGCCAGCAGTTCACAGGGCACTGAAAAACTGTTTTTT.

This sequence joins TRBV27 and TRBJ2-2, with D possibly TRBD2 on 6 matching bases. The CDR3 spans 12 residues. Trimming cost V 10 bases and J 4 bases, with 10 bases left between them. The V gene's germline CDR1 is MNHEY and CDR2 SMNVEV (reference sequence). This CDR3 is CATGGSTGELFF. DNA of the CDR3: TGTGCCACCGGAGGGTCCACCGGGGAGCTGTTTTTT.

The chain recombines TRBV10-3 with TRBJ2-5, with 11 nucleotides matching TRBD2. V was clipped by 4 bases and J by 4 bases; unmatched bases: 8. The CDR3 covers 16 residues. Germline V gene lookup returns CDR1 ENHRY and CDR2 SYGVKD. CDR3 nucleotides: TGTGCCATCAGTGGGGGACTAGCGGAAGGGGGAGAGACCCAGTACTTC. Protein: CAISGGLAEGGETQYF.

CDR3 in amino acids: CASSRQGEEKLFF. Written as DNA, the CDR3 is TGTGCCAGCAGCCGCCAGGGGGAGGAAAAACTGTTTTTT. This sequence joins TRBV3-1 (or the pseudogene TRBV3-2) and TRBJ1-4; 7 nucleotides line up with TRBD1. The CDR3 is 13 residues long. The V gene end was trimmed by 4 bases and the J gene end by 8 bases; junction bases not matched to a gene: 4. Per the germline V gene, CDR1 is LGHDT and CDR2 is YNNKEL (reference sequence).

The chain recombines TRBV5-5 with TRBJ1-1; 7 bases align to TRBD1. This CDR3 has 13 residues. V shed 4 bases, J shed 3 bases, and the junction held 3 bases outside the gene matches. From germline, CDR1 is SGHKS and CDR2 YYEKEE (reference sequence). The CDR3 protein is CASSTQGDTEAFF. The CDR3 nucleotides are TGTGCCAGCAGCACCCAGGGGGACACTGAAGCTTTCTTT.

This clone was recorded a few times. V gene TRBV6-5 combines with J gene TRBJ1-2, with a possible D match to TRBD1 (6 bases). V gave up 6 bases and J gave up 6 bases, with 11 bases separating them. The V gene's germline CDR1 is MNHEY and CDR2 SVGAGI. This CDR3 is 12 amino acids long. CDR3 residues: CASRGHSDGYTF. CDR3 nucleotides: TGTGCCAGCAGGGGACATTCGGATGGCTACACCTTC.

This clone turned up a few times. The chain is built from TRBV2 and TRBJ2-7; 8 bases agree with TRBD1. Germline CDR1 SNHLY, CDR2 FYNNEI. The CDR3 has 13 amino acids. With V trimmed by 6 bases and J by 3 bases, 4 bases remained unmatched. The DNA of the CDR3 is TGTGCCAGCAGCGGACAGGGCGACTACGAGCAGTACTTC. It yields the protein CASSGQGDYEQYF.

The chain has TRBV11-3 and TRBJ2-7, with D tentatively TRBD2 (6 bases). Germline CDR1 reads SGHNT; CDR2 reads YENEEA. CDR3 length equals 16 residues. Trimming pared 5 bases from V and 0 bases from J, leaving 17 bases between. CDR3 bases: TGTGCCAGCAGCCTCAGGGAGCGGGTGAGCTCCTACGAGCAGTACTTC. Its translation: CASSLRERVSSYEQYF.

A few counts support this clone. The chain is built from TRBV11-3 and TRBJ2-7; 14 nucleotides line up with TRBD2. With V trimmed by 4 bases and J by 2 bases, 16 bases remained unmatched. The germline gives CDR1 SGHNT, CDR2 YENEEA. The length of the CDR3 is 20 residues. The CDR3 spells CASSSPGLAGEGTGPYEQYF. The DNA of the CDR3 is TGTGCCAGCAGCTCACCGGGACTAGCGGGAGAGGGTACGGGGCCCTACGAGCAGTACTTC. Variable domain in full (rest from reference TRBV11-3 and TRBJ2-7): EAGVVQSPRYKIIEKKQPVAFWCNPISGHNTLYWYLQNLGQGPELLIRYENEEAVDDSQLPKDRFSAERLKGVDSTLKIQPAELGDSAVYLCASSSPGLAGEGTGPYEQYFGPGTRLTVT.

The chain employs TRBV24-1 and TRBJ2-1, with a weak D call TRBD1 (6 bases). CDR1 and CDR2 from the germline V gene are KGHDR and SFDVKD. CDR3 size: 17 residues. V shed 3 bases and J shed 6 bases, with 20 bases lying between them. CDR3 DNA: TGTGCCACCAGTGATAGCTTACCGAGACAGGTCCCCAATGAGCAGTTCTTC. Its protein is CATSDSLPRQVPNEQFF.

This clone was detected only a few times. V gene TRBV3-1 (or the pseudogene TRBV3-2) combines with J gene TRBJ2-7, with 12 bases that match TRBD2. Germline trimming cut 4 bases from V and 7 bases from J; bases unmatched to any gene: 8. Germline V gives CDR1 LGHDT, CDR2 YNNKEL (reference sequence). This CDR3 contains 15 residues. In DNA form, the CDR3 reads TGTGCCAGCAGCCCTAGGACTAGCGGGACTCAAGAGCAGTACTTC. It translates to CASSPRTSGTQEQYF.

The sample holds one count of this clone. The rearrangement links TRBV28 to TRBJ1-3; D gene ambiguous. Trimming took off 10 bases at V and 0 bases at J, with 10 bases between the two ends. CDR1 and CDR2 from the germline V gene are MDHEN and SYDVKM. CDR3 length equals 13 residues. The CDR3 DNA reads TGTGCCACTCAAGAGAGCTCTGGAAACACCATATATTTT. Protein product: CATQESSGNTIYF. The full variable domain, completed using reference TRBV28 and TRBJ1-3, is DVKVTQSSRYLVKRTGEKVFLECVQDMDHENMFWYRQDPGLGLRLIYFSYDVKMKEKGDIPEGYSVSREKKERFSLILESASTNQTSMYLCATQESSGNTIYFGEGSWLTVV.

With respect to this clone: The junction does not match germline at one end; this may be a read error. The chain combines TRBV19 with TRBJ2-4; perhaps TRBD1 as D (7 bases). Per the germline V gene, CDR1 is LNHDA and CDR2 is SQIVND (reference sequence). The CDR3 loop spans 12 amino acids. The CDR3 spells CASKGGGTSPFF. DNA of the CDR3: TGTGCCAGTAAAGGGGGCGGGACTTCTCCATTTTTC.

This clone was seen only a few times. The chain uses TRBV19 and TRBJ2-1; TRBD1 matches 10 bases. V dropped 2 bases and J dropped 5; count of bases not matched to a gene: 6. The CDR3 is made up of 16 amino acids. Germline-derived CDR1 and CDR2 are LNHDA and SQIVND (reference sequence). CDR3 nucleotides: TGTGCCAGTAGTATATTCAGGACAGGGGGGGACAATGAGCAGTTCTTC. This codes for CASSIFRTGGDNEQFF.

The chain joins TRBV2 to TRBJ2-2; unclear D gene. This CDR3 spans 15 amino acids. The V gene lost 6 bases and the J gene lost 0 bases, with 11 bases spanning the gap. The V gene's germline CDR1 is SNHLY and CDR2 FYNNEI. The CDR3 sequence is CASREPGSNTGELFF. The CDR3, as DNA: TGTGCCAGCAGAGAACCGGGTTCGAACACCGGGGAGCTGTTTTTT.

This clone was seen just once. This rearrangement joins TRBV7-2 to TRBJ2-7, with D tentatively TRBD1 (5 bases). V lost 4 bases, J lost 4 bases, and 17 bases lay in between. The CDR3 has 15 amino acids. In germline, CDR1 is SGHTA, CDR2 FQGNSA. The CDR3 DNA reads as TGTGCCAGCAGCTCTTTTAGATCAGGGATTTACGAGCAGTACTTC. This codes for CASSSFRSGIYEQYF.

DNA for the CDR3: TGTGCCAGCACCGATCCGACAGGGGCGAATGGCTACACCTTC. Protein sequence: CASTDPTGANGYTF. The chain combines TRBV3-1 (or the pseudogene TRBV3-2) with TRBJ1-2; 8 nucleotides align to TRBD1. CDR3 size: 14 residues. Germline V CDR1 and CDR2: LGHDT, YNNKEL (reference sequence). With V trimmed by 7 bases and J by 6 bases, 10 bases remained unmatched.

The CDR3 spells CASSEGAGGHEKLFF. CDR3 nucleotide sequence: TGTGCCAGCAGCGAAGGGGCGGGGGGCCATGAAAAACTGTTTTTT. The V and J genes are TRBV11-3 and TRBJ1-4; D is perhaps TRBD1 (6 bases). The CDR3 extends over 15 amino acids. Germline CDR1 is SGHNT and CDR2 is YENEEA. V dropped 5 bases and J dropped 6 bases, with 16 bases sitting between them.

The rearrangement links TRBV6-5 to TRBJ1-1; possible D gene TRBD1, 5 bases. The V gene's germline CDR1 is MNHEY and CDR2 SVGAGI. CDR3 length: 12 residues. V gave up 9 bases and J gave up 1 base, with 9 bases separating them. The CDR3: CASWRGNTEAFF. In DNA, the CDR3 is TGTGCCAGTTGGAGGGGGAACACTGAAGCTTTCTTT.

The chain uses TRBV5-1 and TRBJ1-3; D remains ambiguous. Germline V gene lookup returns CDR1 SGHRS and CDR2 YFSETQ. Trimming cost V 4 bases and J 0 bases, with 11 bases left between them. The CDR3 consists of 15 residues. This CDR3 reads CASSPTPNSGNTIYF. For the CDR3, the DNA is TGCGCCAGCAGCCCGACACCAAACTCTGGAAACACCATATATTTT.

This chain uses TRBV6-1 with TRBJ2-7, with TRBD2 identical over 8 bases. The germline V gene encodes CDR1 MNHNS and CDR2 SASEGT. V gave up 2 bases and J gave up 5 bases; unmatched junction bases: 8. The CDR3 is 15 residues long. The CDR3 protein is CASSEPSGSSHEQYF. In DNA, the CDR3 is TGTGCCAGCAGTGAACCCAGCGGGAGTTCCCACGAGCAGTACTTC.